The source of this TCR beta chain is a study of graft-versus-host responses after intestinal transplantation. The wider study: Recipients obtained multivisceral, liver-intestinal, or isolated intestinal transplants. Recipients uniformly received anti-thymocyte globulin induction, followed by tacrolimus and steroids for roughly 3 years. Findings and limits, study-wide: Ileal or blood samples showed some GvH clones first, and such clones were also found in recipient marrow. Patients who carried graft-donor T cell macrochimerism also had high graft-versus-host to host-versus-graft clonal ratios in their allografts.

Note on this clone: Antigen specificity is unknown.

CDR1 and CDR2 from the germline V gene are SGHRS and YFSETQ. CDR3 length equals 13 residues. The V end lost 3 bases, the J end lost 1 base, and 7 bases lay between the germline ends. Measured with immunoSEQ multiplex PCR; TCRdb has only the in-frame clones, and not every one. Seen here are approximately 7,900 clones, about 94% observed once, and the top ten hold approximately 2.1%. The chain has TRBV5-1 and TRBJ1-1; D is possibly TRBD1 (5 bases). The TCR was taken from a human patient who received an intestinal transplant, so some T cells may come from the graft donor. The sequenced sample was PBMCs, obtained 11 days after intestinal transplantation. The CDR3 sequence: CASSYTGNTEAFF. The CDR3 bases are TGCGCCAGCAGCTACACAGGGAACACTGAAGCTTTCTTT.